Below are 4 T cell receptor beta chains sequenced from a single sample in a study of blood T cell repertoires in COVID-19. Assay used: immunoSEQ multiplex PCR; TCRdb lists only in-frame clones, some missing. This table has about 130,000 clones, 65% to 90% appearing once. Sequenced input: PBMCs or T cells enriched from blood (not recorded which). These receptors were taken from a woman aged 45-60 years who had recovered from COVID-19.

The V gene is TRBV7-3, the J gene TRBJ2-3, with D possibly matching TRBD2 (6 bases). Trimming stripped 6 bases from V and 0 bases from J, with 13 bases between. This CDR3 has 15 residues. Germline CDR1 reads SGHTA; CDR2 reads FQGTGA. The CDR3 loop is CASSRTGTSTDTQYF. The CDR3 DNA is TGTGCCAGCAGTAGAACCGGGACTAGCACAGATACGCAGTATTTT.

This chain joins TRBV6-5 and TRBJ2-5, with 9 bases that match TRBD2. The CDR3 runs to 15 residues. After removal of 7 bases from V and 2 bases from J, the junction contained 8 bases not matched to a gene. Germline V gene lookup returns CDR1 MNHEY and CDR2 SVGAGI. CDR3 nucleotide sequence: TGTGCCAGCATACCGACTAGCGGACCACAAGAGACCCAGTACTTC. Amino acid sequence: CASIPTSGPQETQYF.

This clone turned up a few times. The rearrangement joins TRBV29-1 to TRBJ2-7; a weak D match, TRBD2 (5 bases). This CDR3 region has 15 residues. Germline CDR1 and CDR2: SQVTM and ANQGSEA. V gave up 6 bases and J gave up 3 bases, with 21 bases separating them. The CDR3 loop is CSVVHGEGQGYEQYF. CDR3 DNA sequence: TGCAGCGTGGTTCACGGGGAAGGGCAAGGCTACGAGCAGTACTTC.

A note on this clone: At one of its ends the junction is not consistent with the germline gene, which may arise from a read error. The V gene is TRBV7-8, the J gene TRBJ2-7; 9 bases match TRBD1. This CDR3 spans 13 amino acids. Germline CDR1 and CDR2: SGHVS and FQNEAQ. In DNA form, the CDR3 reads TGTGCCAGCAGCTTAGCGGGGGACAGGGTCTCCCACTTC. Translation gives CASSLAGDRVSHF.